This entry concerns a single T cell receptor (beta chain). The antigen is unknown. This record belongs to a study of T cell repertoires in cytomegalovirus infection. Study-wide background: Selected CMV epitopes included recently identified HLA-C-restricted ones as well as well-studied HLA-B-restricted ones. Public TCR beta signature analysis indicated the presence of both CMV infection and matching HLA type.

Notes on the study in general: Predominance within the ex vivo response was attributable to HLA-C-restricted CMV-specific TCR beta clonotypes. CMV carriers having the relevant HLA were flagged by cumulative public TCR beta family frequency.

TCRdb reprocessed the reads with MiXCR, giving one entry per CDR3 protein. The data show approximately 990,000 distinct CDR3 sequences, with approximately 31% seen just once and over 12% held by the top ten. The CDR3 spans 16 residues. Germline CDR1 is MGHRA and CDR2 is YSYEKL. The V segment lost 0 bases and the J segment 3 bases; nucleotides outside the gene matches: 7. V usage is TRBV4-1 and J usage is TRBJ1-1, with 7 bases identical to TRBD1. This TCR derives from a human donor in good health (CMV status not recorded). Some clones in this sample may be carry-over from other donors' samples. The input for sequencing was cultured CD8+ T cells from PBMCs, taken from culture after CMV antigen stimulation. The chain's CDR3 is CASSQELTGPYTEAFF. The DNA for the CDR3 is TGCGCCAGCAGCCAAGAATTGACAGGGCCCTACACTGAAGCTTTCTTT.